The T cell receptor (beta chain) described here comes from a study of cytomegalovirus exposure and HLA in healthy donors. PCR involved 60 Vbeta and 13 Jbeta primers. Produced via immunoSEQ multiplex PCR; TCRdb's table is partial and in-frame only. Here the sample spans 150,000 to 200,000 clones, roughly 80% being singletons. The CDR3 is 15 residues long. The germline V gene encodes CDR1 SGDLS and CDR2 YYNGEE. V lost 0 bases, J lost 7 bases, and 6 bases stayed unmatched. Note on this clone: Its antigen is as yet unknown.

Study-wide results and limits: Presence/absence analyses took donor sequencing depth as roughly uniform.

This rearrangement joins TRBV9 to TRBJ2-1, with 8 bases that match TRBD2. Sequencing input: PBMCs. The receptor was isolated from a male donor in good health and CMV-seropositive. The DNA of the CDR3 is TGTGCCAGCAGCGTAGCTCCCGGGGGGGGGAATGAGCAGTTCTTC. This translates into CASSVAPGGGNEQFF.